A selection of T cell receptor beta chains follows, all from one sample in a study of control samples from healthy donors and cancer patients. Some clones are missing from TCRdb's copy, which holds only in-frame ones; the method was immunoSEQ multiplex PCR. Of under 200,000 clones listed, about nine tenths are singletons. Specimen: blood. These receptor sequences come from a woman in her twenties or thirties in good health. CDR3s include the opening cysteine and the closing phenylalanine or tryptophan. D genes are given only for firm matches. For some rows the clone size is stated as once, few or many, or as a class when expanded; others skip it.

TRBJ1-3 TRBV5-5 . . CASSLEVTSGNTIYF TGTGCCAGCAGCTTGGAGGTGACATCGGGAAACACCATATATTTT
TRBJ2-1 TRBV18 . TRBD2 CASSPPGLAGAPYNEQFF TGTGCCAGCTCACCACCTGGACTAGCGGGGGCCCCCTACAATGAGCAGTTCTTC
TRBJ2-4 TRBV11-2 . . CASSLEGDIQYF TGTGCCAGCAGCTTAGAGGGAGACATTCAGTACTTC
TRBJ1-4 TRBV6-1 few . CASSEGGDGNEKLFF TGTGCCAGCAGTGAAGGGGGGGACGGTAATGAAAAACTGTTTTTT
TRBJ1-2 TRBV19 . TRBD1 CASRDRGLSGYTF TGTGCCAGCCGGGACAGGGGGCTCTCTGGCTACACCTTC
TRBJ1-4 TRBV19 . . CASRALRGAGGEKLFF TGTGCCAGTCGCGCCCTAAGGGGAGCGGGGGGCGAAAAACTGTTTTTT
TRBJ2-7 TRBV19 . . CASSPGPPYEQYF TGTGCCAGTAGCCCCGGACCCCCCTACGAGCAGTACTTC
TRBJ1-1 TRBV7-8 . . CASSLEVVNTEAFF TGTGCCAGCAGCTTAGAGGTTGTGAACACTGAAGCTTTCTTT
TRBJ2-2 TRBV6-5 . TRBD1 CASRLRQGNTGELFF TGTGCCAGCAGACTTAGACAGGGGAACACCGGGGAGCTGTTTTTT
TRBJ2-1 TRBV6-6 . TRBD2 CASSKLAVRSYNEQFF TGTGCCAGCAGCAAACTAGCGGTCCGCTCCTACAATGAGCAGTTCTTC
TRBJ2-1 TRBV18 . . CASSRTNYNEQFF TGTGCCAGCTCAAGGACCAACTACAATGAGCAGTTCTTC
TRBJ1-1 TRBV6-4 . TRBD1 CASSEGRGQGTEAFF TGTGCCAGCAGTGAGGGCAGGGGGCAGGGAACTGAAGCTTTCTTT
TRBJ2-1 TRBV28 . TRBD2 CASSRSGRALDEQFF TGTGCCAGCAGCCGGAGCGGGAGGGCCTTGGATGAGCAGTTCTTC
TRBJ2-3 TRBV7-3 . . CASSLAGSGTDTQYF TGTGCCAGCAGCTTAGCGGGTAGCGGAACAGATACGCAGTATTTT
TRBJ1-1 TRBV4-2 . . CASSQDRMNTEAFF TGTGCCAGCAGCCAAGATCGGATGAACACTGAAGCTTTCTTT
TRBJ1-5 TRBV2 . . CASNGYSNQPQHF TGTGCCAGCAACGGCTATAGCAATCAGCCCCAGCATTTT
TRBJ1-1 TRBV18 . . CASSSGQNTEAFF TGTGCCAGCTCCTCGGGACAGAACACTGAAGCTTTCTTT
TRBJ2-5 TRBV5-1 . TRBD2 CASSLGRGGLETQYF TGCGCCAGCAGCTTGGGGCGGGGGGGCCTGGAGACCCAGTACTTC
TRBJ1-2 TRBV2 . . CASSEQGHGYTF TGTGCCAGCAGTGAACAGGGGCATGGCTACACCTTC
TRBJ2-2 TRBV15 . TRBD1 CATSSLYGTGDTGELFF TGTGCCACCAGCAGCCTTTACGGGACAGGGGACACCGGGGAGCTGTTTTTT
TRBJ1-5 TRBV5-6 . TRBD1 CASSRDRNQPQHF TGTGCCAGCAGCAGGGACAGGAATCAGCCCCAGCATTTT